The 24 T cell receptor beta chains listed next were all sequenced from one sample in a study of blood T cell repertoires in COVID-19. Produced via immunoSEQ multiplex PCR; TCRdb's table is partial and in-frame only. The sample records 250,000 to 350,000 clones, 86% being singletons. Sequenced input: peripheral blood. These receptors originate from a young woman with active or convalescent COVID-19.

This chain links TRBV6-2 or TRBV6-3 with TRBJ1-2; 8 positions match TRBD1. The CDR3 is 15 residues long. The germline V gene encodes CDR1 MNHEY and CDR2 SVGEGT. J was trimmed by 1 base and V by 4 bases; bases with no gene match: 5. The CDR3 nucleotides read TGTGCCAGCAGTTCCCCGACAGGGGATAACTATGGCTACACCTTC. This sequence encodes CASSSPTGDNYGYTF.

In its sample, this clone was seen once. This sequence joins TRBV19 and TRBJ1-1; no definite D call. V lost 5 bases, J lost 2 bases, and 12 bases lay in between. Germline CDR1 reads LNHDA; CDR2 reads SQIVND (reference sequence). The CDR3 has 14 amino acids. CDR3 residues: CASSQDSQNTEAFF. In nucleotides, the CDR3 is TGTGCCAGTAGTCAAGACTCTCAAAACACTGAAGCTTTCTTT. The variable domain in full, completed from reference TRBV19 and TRBJ1-1, reads DGGITQSPKYLFRKEGQNVTLSCEQNLNHDAMYWYRQDPGQGLRLIYYSQIVNDFQKGDIAEGYSVSREKKESFPLTVTSAQKNPTAFYLCASSQDSQNTEAFFGQGTRLTVV.

This clone came up a few times. At the DNA level, this CDR3 is encoded by other sequences in the same sample as well. This chain joins TRBV5-4 and TRBJ1-3, with D possibly being TRBD1 (6 bases). Between the trimmed V and J ends, which lost 0 bases and 4 bases, there was a span of 8 bases. This CDR3 has 14 amino acids. Germline loops: CDR1 SGHNT, CDR2 YYREEE (reference sequence). The CDR3 region has the DNA TGTGCCAGCAGCTTGGACAGGGTGGGAAACACCATATATTTT. Translating gives CASSLDRVGNTIYF.

The chain has TRBV18 and TRBJ1-2; D call uncertain. V was pared by 4 bases and J by 4 bases, with 10 bases between. CDR1 is KGHSH and CDR2 is LQKENI in the germline V gene. This CDR3 has 13 residues. CDR3 protein: CASSLDTSYGYTF. In nucleotides, the CDR3 is TGTGCCAGCTCACTCGACACATCCTATGGCTACACCTTC.

The rearrangement links TRBV7-6 to TRBJ2-7; D is ambiguous. Trimming took off 2 bases at V and 0 bases at J, with 8 bases between the two ends. CDR1 and CDR2 (germline): SGHVS, FNYEAQ. This CDR3 is built from 14 residues. The CDR3 region has the DNA TGTGCCAGCAGCTTAAACCAGGCCTCCTACGAGCAGTACTTC. It yields the protein CASSLNQASYEQYF.

This sequence joins TRBV5-1 and TRBJ2-3; TRBD1 aligns across 8 bases. Looked up from germline, CDR1 is SGHRS and CDR2 is YFSETQ. The CDR3 runs to 16 residues. Germline trimming cut 4 bases from V and 4 bases from J; bases unmatched to any gene: 11. The CDR3: CASSLRTGRGADTQYF. For the CDR3, the DNA is TGCGCCAGCAGCCTCCGGACAGGGCGGGGAGCAGATACGCAGTATTTT.

The CDR3, as DNA: TGCAGTGCTAGTGAGACAGGGGAGAACACTGAAGCTTTCTTT. Translating it yields CSASETGENTEAFF. The chain uses TRBV20-1 and TRBJ1-1, with 8 bases matching TRBD1. CDR3 size: 14 residues. V trimming: 3 bases; J trimming: 1 base; junction bases outside the gene matches: 4. Germline V gene lookup returns CDR1 DFQATT and CDR2 SNEGSKA (reference sequence).

The chain carries TRBV7-6 and TRBJ2-5, with D possibly TRBD1 on 6 matching bases. The CDR3 consists of 16 residues. Trimming shortened V by 3 bases and J by 3 bases, and 17 bases separated the two germline ends. Germline V gene sequence: CDR1 SGHVS, CDR2 FNYEAQ. Here the CDR3 reads CASSFIKGQRKETQYF. Here the CDR3 DNA reads TGTGCCAGCAGCTTTATAAAAGGACAGCGCAAAGAGACCCAGTACTTC.

V usage is TRBV5-1 and J usage is TRBJ1-1; D possibly corresponds to TRBD1 (6 bases). With 3 bases removed from V and 4 bases from J, the gap between germline ends came to 13 bases. The CDR3 totals 14 residues. Per the germline V gene, CDR1 is SGHRS and CDR2 is YFSETQ. CDR3 in amino acids: CASSSQGVGTEAFF. CDR3 nucleotide sequence: TGCGCCAGCAGCTCACAGGGTGTGGGCACTGAAGCTTTCTTT.

This clone was seen a handful of times. V usage is TRBV10-3 and J usage is TRBJ1-2; 8 bases map to TRBD1. The germline V gene encodes CDR1 ENHRY and CDR2 SYGVKD. The CDR3 has 13 amino acids. Unmatched junction bases numbered 9, after V lost 7 bases and J lost 8 bases. The CDR3, as DNA: TGTGCCATCACCACGGACAGGGCTGAAGGCTACACCTTC. It is translated as CAITTDRAEGYTF.

The chain employs TRBV5-1 and TRBJ2-1; TRBD2 aligns across 13 bases. Germline V gives CDR1 SGHRS, CDR2 YFSETQ. This CDR3 contains 15 residues. V trimming: 4 bases; J trimming: 8 bases; junction bases outside the gene matches: 6. CDR3 amino acids: CASSLGTSGVHEQFF. DNA for the CDR3: TGCGCCAGCAGCCTCGGGACTAGCGGGGTCCATGAGCAGTTCTTC.

The rearrangement links TRBV9 to TRBJ2-3; 12 bases fit TRBD2. Germline CDR1 is SGDLS and CDR2 is YYNGEE. The CDR3 runs 16 residues. Trimming at V came to 4 bases and at J to 6 bases, leaving 9 bases not matched to a gene. The CDR3 region is CASSLTPSGGADTQYF. CDR3 DNA sequence: TGTGCCAGCAGCTTAACGCCTAGCGGGGGGGCGGATACGCAGTATTTT.

The V and J genes are TRBV9 and TRBJ2-1, with D possibly TRBD2 on 5 matching bases. Deletions cut 4 bases from V and 0 bases from J, with 14 bases between. CDR1 and CDR2 from the germline V gene are SGDLS and YYNGEE. The length of the CDR3 is 16 residues. CDR3 in amino acids: CASSPPPGSSYNEQFF. DNA of the CDR3: TGTGCCAGCAGCCCCCCTCCGGGGAGCTCCTACAATGAGCAGTTCTTC.

The genes are TRBV6-2 or TRBV6-3 and TRBJ2-3, with D possibly TRBD2 on 6 matching bases. Germline assignment: CDR1 MNHEY and CDR2 SVGEGT. Between the trimmed V and J ends, which lost 3 bases and 0 bases, there was a span of 10 bases. This CDR3 comprises 15 residues. CDR3: CASSYERASTDTQYF. The CDR3 DNA sequence: TGTGCCAGCAGTTATGAGCGGGCTAGCACAGATACGCAGTATTTT.

This chain joins TRBV5-1 and TRBJ2-2; maybe TRBD2 (6 bases). Trimming stripped 4 bases from V and 3 bases from J, with 22 bases between. CDR3 length equals 18 residues. Germline loops: CDR1 SGHRS, CDR2 YFSETQ. CDR3 nucleotide sequence: TGCGCCAGCAGCGCCCCGGCGGGTAGCGGAGAATACACCGGGGAGCTGTTTTTT. Its translation: CASSAPAGSGEYTGELFF.

The chain joins TRBV7-3 to TRBJ2-7; 7 nucleotides match TRBD2. This CDR3 has 15 residues. V was clipped by 4 bases and J by 3 bases; unmatched bases: 9. Per the germline V gene, CDR1 is SGHTA and CDR2 is FQGTGA. DNA for the CDR3: TGTGCCAGCAGCTCCCACGGGGGGAGGTTCTACGAGCAGTACTTC. Encoded protein: CASSSHGGRFYEQYF.

V usage is TRBV19 and J usage is TRBJ2-7; 7 bases are a match to TRBD1. Trimming at V came to 3 bases and at J to 3 bases, leaving 2 bases not matched to a gene. Germline CDR1 and CDR2: LNHDA and SQIVND (reference sequence). The CDR3 extends over 13 amino acids. As DNA, the CDR3 is TGTGCCAGTAGTATCGGGACAGTCTACGAGCAGTACTTC. It is translated as CASSIGTVYEQYF.

The chain recombines TRBV19 with TRBJ1-5; a weak D match, TRBD1 (6 bases). This CDR3 contains 16 residues. CDR1 is LNHDA and CDR2 is SQIVND in the germline V gene (reference sequence). The V end lost 0 bases, the J end lost 3 bases, and 12 bases lay between the germline ends. CDR3 in amino acids: CASSIDRGTPNQPQHF. DNA for the CDR3: TGTGCCAGTAGTATAGATAGGGGGACCCCCAATCAGCCCCAGCATTTT. The whole variable domain, remainder taken from reference TRBV19 and TRBJ1-5, is DGGITQSPKYLFRKEGQNVTLSCEQNLNHDAMYWYRQDPGQGLRLIYYSQIVNDFQKGDIAEGYSVSREKKESFPLTVTSAQKNPTAFYLCASSIDRGTPNQPQHFGDGTRLSIL.

The chain uses TRBV27 and TRBJ1-2; D perhaps matches TRBD1 (5 bases). CDR1 is MNHEY and CDR2 is SMNVEV in the germline V gene (reference sequence). Trimming removed 5 bases at V and 3 bases at J, with 16 bases between. The CDR3 has 15 residues. The CDR3 spells CASSPSAGLYYGYTF. CDR3 DNA sequence: TGTGCCAGCAGTCCCTCGGCGGGGCTCTACTATGGCTACACCTTC.

The rearrangement links TRBV19 to TRBJ2-3; no clear D gene. CDR3 length equals 14 residues. Trimming cost V 5 bases and J 2 bases, with 11 bases left between them. The V gene's germline CDR1 is LNHDA and CDR2 SQIVND (reference sequence). CDR3 amino acids: CASSVAGNTDTQYF. In nucleotides, the CDR3 is TGTGCCAGTAGTGTGGCAGGCAACACAGATACGCAGTATTTT.

The gene calls are TRBV30 and TRBJ1-1; 7 nucleotides match TRBD1. The CDR3 has 17 residues. J was trimmed by 1 base and V by 2 bases; bases with no gene match: 13. CDR1 is GTSNPN, CDR2 SVGIG, per germline (reference sequence). The CDR3 nucleotides are TGTGCCTGGAGTCTAACCTTAACCGGGACAGCGAACACTGAAGCTTTCTTT. Protein sequence: CAWSLTLTGTANTEAFF.

The chain employs TRBV9 and TRBJ2-2; TRBD1 agrees at 10 bases. V shed 4 bases, J shed 4 bases, and the junction held 4 bases outside the gene matches. The CDR3 sequence is 15 residues long. From germline, CDR1 is SGDLS and CDR2 YYNGEE. The CDR3 loop is CASSRQGATTGELFF. CDR3 sequence (DNA): TGTGCCAGCAGCAGACAGGGGGCTACCACCGGGGAGCTGTTTTTT.

In its sample, this clone was seen once. J is TRBJ1-2 and V is TRBV5-4, with 8 bases matching TRBD1. CDR1 and CDR2 (germline): SGHNT, YYREEE (reference sequence). Trimming cost V 4 bases and J 3 bases; bases outside gene matches: 11. The CDR3 is 16 amino acids. The CDR3 loop reads CASSPRTGLSDYGYTF. In DNA, the CDR3 is TGTGCCAGCAGCCCCCGGACAGGGTTAAGTGACTATGGCTACACCTTC.

This chain uses TRBV7-6 with TRBJ2-2, with 13 bases that match TRBD2. Germline loops: CDR1 SGHVS, CDR2 FNYEAQ. V was pared by 6 bases and J by 3 bases, with 10 bases of the junction left unmatched. The CDR3 is 18 residues long. CDR3 bases: TGTGCCAGCAGGTTATTCGGGACTAGCGGGGCTGACACCGGGGAGCTGTTTTTT. Its translation: CASRLFGTSGADTGELFF.